This T cell receptor beta chain was retrieved from a study of vaccination and CD4 T cells after COVID-19. In the study overall: Collection of post-vaccine samples followed dose two by a median roughly 72 days, spanning a range of 14 to 241.

The CDR3 is made up of 10 amino acids. Per the germline V gene, CDR1 is DFQATT and CDR2 is SNEGSKA (reference sequence). Trimming cost V 5 bases and J 5 bases, with 6 bases left between them. In the case of this clonotype: Its antigen is still unknown.

Documented time point: late sampling 161 to 241 days after vaccination in a few convalescent patients. Treatment defined: approximately nine-day PBMC culture with coronavirus spike peptide pools or control peptides (ViraFEST assay). The Oncomine TCR Beta short-read assay sequenced DNA from cultured CD4+ T cells. TCRdb ran MiXCR on the PCR reads and lists one entry per CDR3 protein. The sample lists tens of thousands of distinct CDR3 sequences, around a third occurring once. This material consisted of CD4+ T cells from blood, cultured in vitro, taken about 7 months after SARS-CoV-2 vaccination. The chain joins TRBV20-1 to TRBJ2-5; the D call may be TRBD1 or TRBD2 (5 bases each). The clonotype was recovered from a human donor who had recovered from COVID-19. CDR3 sequence: CSAWGETQYF. DNA of the CDR3: TGCAGTGCTTGGGGGGAGACCCAGTACTTC.